The TCR beta chain described here comes from a study of CXCR3-negative and CXCR3-positive naive CD8 T cells. The study, taken as a whole, reports: Similarly elevated diversity marked both naive subsets, with memory CD8+ cells showing far lower diversity. The TRBV-TRBJ usage of naive CXCR3-negative and CXCR3-positive cells was similar, but that of memory cells differed. The TRB CDR3s that CXCR3-positive naive cells carried were more hydrophobic than those of CXCR3-negative naive cells.

Germline V gives CDR1 SQVTM, CDR2 ANQGSEA. CDR3 length equals 13 residues. UMI-labeled TRB cDNA libraries were prepared by 5' RACE. TCRdb reprocessed the 5' RACE reads and keeps a single row for each CDR3 protein, giving no DNA. Its table lists 45,000 to 75,000 distinct CDR3 sequences. Phenotypically, naive CD8+ T cells corresponded to CD45RO-CCR7+CD27+CD95-. As for this clonotype: The antigen is not known.

The sequence came from a human donor in good health. Some clones in this sample may be carry-over from other donors' samples. The specimen was naive CXCR3- CD8+ T cells from blood. Subset given: CD45RO-CCR7+CD27+CD95- naive CD8+ T cells lacking CXCR3 (TNR3-). The chain has TRBV29-1 and TRBJ2-1. The CDR3 is CSVEDQRLNEQFF.